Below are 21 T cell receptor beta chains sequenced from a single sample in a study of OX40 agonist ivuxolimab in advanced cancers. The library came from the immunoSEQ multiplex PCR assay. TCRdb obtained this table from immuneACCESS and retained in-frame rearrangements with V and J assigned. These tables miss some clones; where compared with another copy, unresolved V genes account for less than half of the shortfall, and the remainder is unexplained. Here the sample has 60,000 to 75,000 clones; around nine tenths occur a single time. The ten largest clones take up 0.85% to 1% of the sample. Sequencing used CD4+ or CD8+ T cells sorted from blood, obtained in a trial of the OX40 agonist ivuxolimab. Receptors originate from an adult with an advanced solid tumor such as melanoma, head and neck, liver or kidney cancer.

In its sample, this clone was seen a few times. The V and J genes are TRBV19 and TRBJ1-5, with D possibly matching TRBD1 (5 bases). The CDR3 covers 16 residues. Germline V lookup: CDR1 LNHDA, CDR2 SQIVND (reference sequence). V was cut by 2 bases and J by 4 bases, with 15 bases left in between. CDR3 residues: CASSIQGFMGNQPQHF. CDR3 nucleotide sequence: TGTGCCAGTAGTATACAGGGTTTTATGGGAAATCAGCCCCAGCATTTT.

In DNA form, the CDR3 reads TGTGCCAGCCAAGCTAAGAGCTCCTACAATGAGCAGTTCTTC. It translates to CASQAKSSYNEQFF. This rearrangement joins TRBV2 to TRBJ2-1; D is unresolved. V lost 8 bases and J lost 0, with 11 bases in between. From germline, CDR1 is SNHLY and CDR2 FYNNEI. The CDR3 sequence is 14 residues long. The entire variable domain, with the rest obtained from reference TRBV2 and TRBJ2-1, is as follows: EPEVTQTPSHQVTQMGQEVILRCVPISNHLYFYWYRQILGQKVEFLVSFYNNEISEKSEIFDDQFSVERPDGSNFTLKIRSTKLEDSAMYFCASQAKSSYNEQFFGPGTRLTVL.

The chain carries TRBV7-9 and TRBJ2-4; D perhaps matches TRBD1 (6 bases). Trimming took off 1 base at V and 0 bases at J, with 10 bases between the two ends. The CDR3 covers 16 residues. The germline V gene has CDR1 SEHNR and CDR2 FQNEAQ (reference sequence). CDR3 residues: CASSLGQGIAKNIQYF. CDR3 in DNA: TGTGCCAGCAGCTTAGGGCAGGGGATAGCCAAAAACATTCAGTACTTC.

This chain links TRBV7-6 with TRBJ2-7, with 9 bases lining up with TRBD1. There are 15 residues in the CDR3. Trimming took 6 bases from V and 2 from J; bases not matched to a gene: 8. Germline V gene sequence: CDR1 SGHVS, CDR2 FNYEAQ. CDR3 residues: CASRLRQGETYEQYF. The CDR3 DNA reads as TGTGCCAGCAGGTTAAGACAGGGGGAGACCTACGAGCAGTACTTC.

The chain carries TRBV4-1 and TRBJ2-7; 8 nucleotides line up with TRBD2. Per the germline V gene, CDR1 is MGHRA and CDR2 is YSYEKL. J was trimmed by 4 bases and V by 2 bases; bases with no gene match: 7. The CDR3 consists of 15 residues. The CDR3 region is CASSQQSGGTYEQYF. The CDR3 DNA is TGCGCCAGCAGCCAACAGAGCGGGGGAACATACGAGCAGTACTTC.

The CDR3, as DNA: TGTGCCAGCAGCTTAGATCAGGGACGGTACAATTCACCCCTCCACTTT. This translates into CASSLDQGRYNSPLHF. The chain is built from TRBV11-2 and TRBJ1-6, with D perhaps matching TRBD1 (5 bases). CDR1 and CDR2 from the germline V gene are SGHAT and FQNNGV. The V and J ends lost 0 bases and 7 bases respectively, with 13 bases between them. This CDR3 has 16 residues. Full variable domain (missing parts from reference TRBV11-2 and TRBJ1-6): EAGVAQSPRYKIIEKRQSVAFWCNPISGHATLYWYQQILGQGPKLLIQFQNNGVVDDSQLPKDRFSAERLKGVDSTLKIQPAKLEDSAVYLCASSLDQGRYNSPLHFGNGTRLTVT.

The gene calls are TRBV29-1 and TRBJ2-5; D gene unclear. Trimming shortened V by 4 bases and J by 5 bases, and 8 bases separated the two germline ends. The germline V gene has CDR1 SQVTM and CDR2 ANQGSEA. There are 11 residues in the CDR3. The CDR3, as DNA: TGCAGCGTTGGGGCCCTGGAGACCCAGTACTTC. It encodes CSVGALETQYF.

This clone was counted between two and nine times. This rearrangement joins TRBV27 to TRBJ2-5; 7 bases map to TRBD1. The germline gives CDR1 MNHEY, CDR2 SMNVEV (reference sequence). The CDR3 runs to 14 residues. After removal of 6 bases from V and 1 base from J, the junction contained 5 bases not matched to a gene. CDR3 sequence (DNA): TGTGCCAGCAGCCCAAGGGGGCCCCAAGAGACCCAGTACTTC. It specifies CASSPRGPQETQYF.

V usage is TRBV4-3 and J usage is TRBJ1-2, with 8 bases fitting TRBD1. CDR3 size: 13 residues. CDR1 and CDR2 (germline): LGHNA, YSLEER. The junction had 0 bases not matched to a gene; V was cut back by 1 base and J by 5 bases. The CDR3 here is CASSQGTGYGYTF. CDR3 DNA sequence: TGCGCCAGCAGCCAAGGGACAGGGTATGGCTACACCTTC.

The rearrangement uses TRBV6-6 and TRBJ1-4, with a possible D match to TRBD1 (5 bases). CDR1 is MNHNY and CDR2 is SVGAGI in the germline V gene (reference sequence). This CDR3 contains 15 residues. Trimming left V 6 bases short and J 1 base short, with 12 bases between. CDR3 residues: CASRGFRGTNEKLFF. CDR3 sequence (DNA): TGTGCCAGCAGGGGCTTTAGGGGAACTAATGAAAAACTGTTTTTT.

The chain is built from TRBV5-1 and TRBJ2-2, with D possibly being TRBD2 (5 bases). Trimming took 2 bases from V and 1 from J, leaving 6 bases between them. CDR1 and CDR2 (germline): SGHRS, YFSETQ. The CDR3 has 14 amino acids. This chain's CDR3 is CASSLGLNTGELFF. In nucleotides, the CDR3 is TGCGCCAGCAGCTTAGGACTGAACACCGGGGAGCTGTTTTTT.

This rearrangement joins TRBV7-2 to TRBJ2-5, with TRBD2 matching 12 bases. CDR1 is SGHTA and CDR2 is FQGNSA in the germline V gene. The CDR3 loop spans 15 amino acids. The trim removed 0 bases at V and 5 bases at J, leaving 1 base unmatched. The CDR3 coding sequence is TGTGCCAGCAGCTTAGCCCTAGCGGGGGGGGAGACCCAGTACTTC. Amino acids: CASSLALAGGETQYF.

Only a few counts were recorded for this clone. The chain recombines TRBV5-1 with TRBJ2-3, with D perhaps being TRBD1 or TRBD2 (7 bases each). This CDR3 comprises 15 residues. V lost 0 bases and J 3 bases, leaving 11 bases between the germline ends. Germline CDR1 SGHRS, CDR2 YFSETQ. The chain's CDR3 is CASSLDRGGTDTQYF. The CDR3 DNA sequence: TGCGCCAGCAGCTTGGACAGGGGAGGGACAGATACGCAGTATTTT.

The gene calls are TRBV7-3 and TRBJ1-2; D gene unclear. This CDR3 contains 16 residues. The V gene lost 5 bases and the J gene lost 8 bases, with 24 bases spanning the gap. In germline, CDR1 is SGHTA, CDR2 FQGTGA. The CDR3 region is CASSPRTRSLLEGYTF. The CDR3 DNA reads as TGTGCCAGCAGCCCTAGAACCCGGAGTCTTTTAGAGGGCTACACCTTC. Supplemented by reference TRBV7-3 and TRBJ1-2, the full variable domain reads GAGVSQTPSNKVTEKGKYVELRCDPISGHTALYWYRQSLGQGPEFLIYFQGTGAADDSGLPNDRFFAVRPEGSVSTLKIQRTERGDSAVYLCASSPRTRSLLEGYTFGSGTRLTVV.

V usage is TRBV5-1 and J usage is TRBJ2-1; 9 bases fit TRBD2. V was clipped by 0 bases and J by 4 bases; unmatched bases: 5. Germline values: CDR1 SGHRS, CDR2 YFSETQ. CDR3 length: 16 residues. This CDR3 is CASSLGSSGEYNEQFF. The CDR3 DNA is TGCGCCAGCAGCTTGGGGTCTAGCGGGGAGTACAATGAGCAGTTCTTC. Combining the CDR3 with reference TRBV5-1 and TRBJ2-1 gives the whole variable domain KAGVTQTPRYLIKTRGQQVTLSCSPISGHRSVSWYQQTPGQGLQFLFEYFSETQRNKGNFPGRFSGRQFSNSRSEMNVSTLELGDSALYLCASSLGSSGEYNEQFFGPGTRLTVL.

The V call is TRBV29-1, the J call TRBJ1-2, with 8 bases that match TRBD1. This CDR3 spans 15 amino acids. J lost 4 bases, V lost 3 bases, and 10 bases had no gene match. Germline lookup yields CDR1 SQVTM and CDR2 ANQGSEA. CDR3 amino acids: CSVDRGRSYPYGYTF. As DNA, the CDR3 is TGCAGCGTTGACAGGGGGCGCTCGTATCCCTATGGCTACACCTTC.

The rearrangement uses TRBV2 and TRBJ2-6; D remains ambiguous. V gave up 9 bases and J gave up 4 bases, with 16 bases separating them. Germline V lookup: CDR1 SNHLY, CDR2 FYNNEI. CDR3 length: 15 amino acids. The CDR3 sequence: CASRAQRTGANVLTF. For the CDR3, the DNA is TGTGCCAGTAGGGCCCAGAGAACGGGGGCCAACGTCCTGACTTTC. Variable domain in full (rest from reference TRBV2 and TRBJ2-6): EPEVTQTPSHQVTQMGQEVILRCVPISNHLYFYWYRQILGQKVEFLVSFYNNEISEKSEIFDDQFSVERPDGSNFTLKIRSTKLEDSAMYFCASRAQRTGANVLTFGAGSRLTVL.

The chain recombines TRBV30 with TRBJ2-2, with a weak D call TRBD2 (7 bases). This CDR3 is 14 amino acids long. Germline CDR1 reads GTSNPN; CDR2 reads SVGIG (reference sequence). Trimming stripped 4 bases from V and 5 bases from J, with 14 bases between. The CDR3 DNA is TGTGCCTGGACAACTAAGGGGGGGACCGGGGAGCTGTTTTTT. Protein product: CAWTTKGGTGELFF.

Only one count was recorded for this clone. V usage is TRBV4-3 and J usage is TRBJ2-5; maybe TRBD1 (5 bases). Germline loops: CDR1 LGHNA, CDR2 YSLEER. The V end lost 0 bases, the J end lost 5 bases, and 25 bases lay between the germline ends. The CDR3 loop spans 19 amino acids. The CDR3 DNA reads TGCGCCAGCAGCCAAGAAGCCCCTGGGGCTAGAGATTACCGGGAGACCCAGTACTTC. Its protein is CASSQEAPGARDYRETQYF.

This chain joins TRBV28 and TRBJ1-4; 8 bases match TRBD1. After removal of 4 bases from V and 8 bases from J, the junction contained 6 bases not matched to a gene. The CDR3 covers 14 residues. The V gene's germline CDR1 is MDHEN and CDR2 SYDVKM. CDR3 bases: TGTGCCAGCAGTTCTGGACAGGGAAAGGAAAAACTGTTTTTT. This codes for CASSSGQGKEKLFF.

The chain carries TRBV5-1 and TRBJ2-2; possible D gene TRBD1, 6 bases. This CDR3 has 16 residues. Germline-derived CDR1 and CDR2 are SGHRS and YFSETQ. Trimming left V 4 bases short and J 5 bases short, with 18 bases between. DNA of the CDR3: TGCGCCAGCAGCAGGACAGATAACCCGGGAACCGGGGAGCTGTTTTTT. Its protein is CASSRTDNPGTGELFF.